This T cell receptor beta chain was retrieved from a study of radiotherapy plus CTLA-4 blockade in lung cancer. Study as a whole: Objective responses emerged in around a sixth of patients, and roughly 30% attained disease control. Whole-study results and caveats: There was expansion of tumor-derived TCR clones in blood after radiotherapy plus ipilimumab.

TCRdb keeps only in-frame clones here, not all; method: immunoSEQ multiplex PCR. The sample shows around 90,000 clones, about 80% of them seen only once. This clone showed up just a few times. No antigen is known for it. Germline lookup yields CDR1 MDHEN and CDR2 SYDVKM. The CDR3 spans 14 residues. Trimming took 4 bases from V and 4 from J, leaving 11 bases between them. Focal radiation with ipilimumab CTLA-4 blockade was given to patients with chemo-refractory metastatic non-small-cell lung cancer. This sequence originates from a human donor with non-small cell lung cancer that progressed on radiotherapy plus ipilimumab. This sample comprised peripheral blood, obtained from a patient treated with radiotherapy plus ipilimumab. V and J are TRBV28 and TRBJ1-5; D gene unclear. The DNA for the CDR3 is TGTGCCAGCAGTTCCCAGACATGGAATCAGCCCCAGCATTTT. As protein: CASSSQTWNQPQHF.